Listed below are T cell receptor beta chains from one sample, sequenced in a study of HIV-infected patients and healthy controls. TCRdb called the 5' RACE reads again in MiXCR, with one record for every CDR3 protein. The sample has around 6,600 distinct CDR3 sequences; roughly 9.1% are singletons. This material consisted of blood, taken during antiretroviral therapy. The receptor set was obtained from an adult with HIV infection. Both conserved end residues are part of each CDR3. Each record gives: J gene, clone size, V gene, D gene, CDR3 DNA, CDR3 protein. A D gene is named only where the DNA matches it firmly. Clone sizes are given selectively: once, few, many, or a class where the clone is expanded.

>TRBJ1-4|medium-sized|TRBV2|TRBD1
TGTGCCAGGTCGGGGGACAGCTCGAATGAAAAACTGTTTTTT
CARSGDSSNEKLFF
>TRBJ2-5|medium-sized|TRBV24-1|TRBD2
TGTGCCACCAGTGAGACGGGGGGTAGGGATTTGGAGACCCAGTACTTC
CATSETGGRDLETQYF
>TRBJ2-5|medium-sized|TRBV9|NA
TGTGCCAGCAGCGGGACTAATCAAGAGACCCAGTACTTC
CASSGTNQETQYF
>TRBJ2-2|medium-sized|TRBV5-1|TRBD1
TGCGCCAGCAGCCTTTGGACAGGGGACGCCGGGGAGCTGTTTTTT
CASSLWTGDAGELFF
>TRBJ2-5|many|TRBV20-1|TRBD1
TGCAGTGCTCACAAGCAGGGACAGGAATCCGTCGCCCAGTACTTC
CSAHKQGQESVAQYF
>TRBJ2-3|many|TRBV29-1|TRBD2
TGCAGCGTTGACCGGCTAGCGGGGGGCACAGATACGCAGTATTTT
CSVDRLAGGTDTQYF
>TRBJ1-1|medium-sized|TRBV6-2/TRBV6-3|NA
TGTGCCAGCAGTTCGTCCTCACTTACTTTCTTT
CASSSSSLTFF
>TRBJ1-4|many|TRBV3-1|NA
TGTGCCAGCAGCCAAGAGGATTTGCGTGAGGGACCAGACTATGAAAAACTGTTTTTT
CASSQEDLREGPDYEKLFF
>TRBJ2-1|many|TRBV12-3/TRBV12-4|NA
TGTGCCAGCGCCCCGGTCACCTACAATGAGCAGTTCTTC
CASAPVTYNEQFF
>TRBJ2-7|NA|TRBV28|NA
TGTGCCAGCAGTTGGCGGGTCGACAGACCAACCTACGAGCAGTACTTC
CASSWRVDRPTYEQYF
>TRBJ2-5|NA|TRBV5-1|TRBD1
TGCGCCAGCAGCTTGGTTTGGACAGGGGGACAAGAGACCCAGTACTTC
CASSLVWTGGQETQYF
>TRBJ2-1|many|TRBV5-1|NA
TGCGCCAGCAGCTTTCTCGATGAGCAGTTCTTC
CASSFLDEQFF
>TRBJ2-5|many|TRBV11-2|NA
TGTGCCAGCAGCTTGGGGGGACAAGAGACCCAGTACTTC
CASSLGGQETQYF
>TRBJ1-3|many|TRBV29-1|NA
TGCAGCGTTGAAAAATCTGGAAACACCATATATTTT
CSVEKSGNTIYF
>TRBJ1-4|NA|TRBV7-2|NA
TGTGCCAGCAGCATCCGACCGCACGATTTTGAAAAACTGTTTTTT
CASSIRPHDFEKLFF
>TRBJ1-1|few|TRBV11-1|TRBD1
TGTGCCAGCAGCCCCAGGTCAGGGGGAGGATCTGAAGCTTTCTTT
CASSPRSGGGSEAFF
>TRBJ1-1|medium-sized|TRBV20-1|NA
TGCAGTGCTAGAGATTACAGGGCACTCAACACTGAAGCTTTCTTT
CSARDYRALNTEAFF
>TRBJ2-1|many|TRBV6-5|TRBD2
TGTGCCAGCAGTACAGCCGGACACCTCGGACTAGCGGGAGGGGTTAAGGCATACAATGAGCAGTTCTTC
CASSTAGHLGLAGGVKAYNEQFF
>TRBJ1-3|medium-sized|TRBV2|NA
TGTGCCAGCAGGACCGACAGGTACCCTGGAAACACCATATATTTT
CASRTDRYPGNTIYF
>TRBJ1-2|many|TRBV5-5|NA
TGTGCCAGCAGCTCCCGTCTAAACTATGGCTACACCTTC
CASSSRLNYGYTF
>TRBJ2-3|many|TRBV11-3|TRBD2
TGTGCCAGCAGCCATACACTAGCGGGAGGGATAGATACGCAGTATTTT
CASSHTLAGGIDTQYF
>TRBJ1-5|many|TRBV7-2|NA
TGTGCCAGCAGCGCCGGACGGAGGAGCAATCAGCCCCAGCATTTT
CASSAGRRSNQPQHF
>TRBJ1-1|medium-sized|TRBV10-2|TRBD1
TGCGCCAGCTTTAACAGGGGCGAAGCTTTCTTT
CASFNRGEAFF
>TRBJ2-7|medium-sized|TRBV5-5|NA
TGTGCCAGCAGCTTGACGGCTAGCGTTCAGTACGAGCAGTACTTC
CASSLTASVQYEQYF
>TRBJ2-7|medium-sized|TRBV6-5|NA
TGTGCCAGCAGTTACTCGCCCACGGGGACCTACGAGCAGTACTTC
CASSYSPTGTYEQYF
>TRBJ1-4|many|TRBV18|NA
TGTGCCAGCTCACTAGACAGAAACAATGAAAAACTGTTTTTT
CASSLDRNNEKLFF
>TRBJ2-3|NA|TRBV19|NA
TGTGCCAGTAGCGCGATCGATAGCCGGATCACAGATACGCAGTATTTT
CASSAIDSRITDTQYF
>TRBJ2-1|many|TRBV5-6|NA
TGTGCCAGCAGCGCGGGGTGGGGGGCGTATGAGCAGTTCTTC
CASSAGWGAYEQFF
>TRBJ2-7|many|TRBV11-2|TRBD2
TGTGCCAGCAGCTTTGGGACTAGCGGGATAGAGCAGTACTTC
CASSFGTSGIEQYF
>TRBJ1-2|medium-sized|TRBV7-9|NA
TGTGCCAGCAGCTTATCTGGACAGATTAACTATGGCTACACCTTC
CASSLSGQINYGYTF
>TRBJ1-2|medium-sized|TRBV29-1|NA
TGCAGCGTGGTCAGAGGGGGAGGCTATGGCTACACCTTC
CSVVRGGGYGYTF
>TRBJ2-1|medium-sized|TRBV5-1|NA
TGCGCCAGCTCCCCCCGGGGGCAGTACAATGAGCAGTTCTTC
CASSPRGQYNEQFF
>TRBJ1-1|medium-sized|TRBV6-6|NA
TGTGCCAGCACCTACGGTGAGGGTGAAGCTTTCTTT
CASTYGEGEAFF
>TRBJ2-3|many|TRBV20-1|TRBD2
TGCAGTGCTAGAGATTACCTAGCGGGCGCAGATACGCAGTATTTT
CSARDYLAGADTQYF
>TRBJ2-1|many|TRBV29-1|NA
TGCAGCGTTGAAAAGGGAAGCTCCTACAATGAGCAGTTCTTC
CSVEKGSSYNEQFF
>TRBJ2-3|medium-sized|TRBV29-1|TRBD1
TGCAGCGTTGCGACAGGGGGCGGATTTGCAGATACGCAGTATTTT
CSVATGGGFADTQYF
>TRBJ1-2|many|TRBV14|TRBD1
TGTGCCAGCAGCACAGGGGGTAACTATGGCTACACCTTC
CASSTGGNYGYTF
>TRBJ1-2|many|TRBV3-1|NA
TGTGCCAGCAGCCAAGAGGGGGACGTCTATGGCTACACCTTC
CASSQEGDVYGYTF
>TRBJ2-5|medium-sized|TRBV5-4|TRBD2
TGTGCCAGCAGCTTGGACGGGACTAGCGGGACTAAGACCCAGTACTTC
CASSLDGTSGTKTQYF
>TRBJ1-5|many|TRBV12-3/TRBV12-4|TRBD1
TGTGCCAGCAGTTTAATTTCTCGGTTCGGACAGGGGAGCGATCAGCCCCAGCATTTT
CASSLISRFGQGSDQPQHF
>TRBJ1-1|medium-sized|TRBV5-5|NA
TGTGCCAGCAGTATTCCCGGTGGGGGCACTGAAGCTTTCTTT
CASSIPGGGTEAFF